This paragraph covers one TCR beta chain sequence. Its antigen is currently not known. It has no much larger one-base neighbor in the sample; base qualities were not kept. The data belong to a study of response to subunit inactivated influenza vaccine (dated 2018 in TCRdb). About the study as a whole: To follow how T cells responded to a trivalent subunit inactivated influenza vaccine, the researchers relied on deep quantitative profiling of the T cell receptor repertoire. General study outcomes and caveats: According to the authors, only a limited number of new T cells may be recruited by each seasonal influenza vaccination.

The CDR3 contains 17 residues, cysteine and phenylalanine counted. Just the 51-base CDR3 DNA is kept, in frame starting at base 1. CDR1 and CDR2 are drawn from the germline V gene (reference sequence): SGHKS, YYEKEE. Trimmed from V: 0 bases; trimmed from J: 2 bases; junction bases lacking a gene match: 8. The library was generated by RT-PCR. Sequencing took place on an Illumina HiSeq 2500. TCRdb took the public reads, trimmed them with fastp at Q25, ran MiXCR for clone calling and kept in-frame beta chains. Records with the same CDR3 protein are collapsed into one entry carrying the most frequent genes and DNA. In this sample the table shows under 950,000 distinct CDR3 sequences, around 20% of which occur a single time. Of the sample, more than 8.5% is held by the ten largest clones.

This chain is built from TRBV5-5 and TRBJ2-7, and TRBD1 matches 10 of the central bases. The sequencing here drew on PBMCs from blood, taken 4 to 6 days after vaccination. This clonotype originated in a man aged 50-59 years who received an inactivated influenza vaccine. Donor details come from another sample of the same person, matched by shared clones. The DNA sequence follows: TGTGCCAGCAGCTTGGCCGGGACAGGGGTCACCCCCTACGAGCAGTACTTC. Translated, it gives CASSLAGTGVTPYEQYF. When the CDR3 is completed using the reference TRBV5-5 and TRBJ2-7 genes on either side, the full variable domain is DAGVTQSPTHLIKTRGQQVTLRCSPISGHKSVSWYQQVLGQGPQFIFQYYEKEERGRGNFPDRFSARQFPNYSSELNVNALLLGDSALYLCASSLAGTGVTPYEQYFGPGTRLTVT.